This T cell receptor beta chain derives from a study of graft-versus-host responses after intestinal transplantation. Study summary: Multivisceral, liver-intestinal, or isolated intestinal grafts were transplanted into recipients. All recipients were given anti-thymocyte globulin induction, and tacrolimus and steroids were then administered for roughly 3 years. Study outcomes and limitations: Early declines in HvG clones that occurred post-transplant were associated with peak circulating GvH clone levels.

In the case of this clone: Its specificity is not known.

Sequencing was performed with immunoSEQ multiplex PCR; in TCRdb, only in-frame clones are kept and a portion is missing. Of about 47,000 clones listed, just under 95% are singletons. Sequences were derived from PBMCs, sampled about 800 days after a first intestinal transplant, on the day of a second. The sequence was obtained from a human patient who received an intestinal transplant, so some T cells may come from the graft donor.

CDR3 residues: CASSVEGTGSYEQYF. CDR3 DNA sequence: TGTGCCAGCAGCGTAGAGGGGACAGGCTCCTACGAGCAGTACTTC. J is TRBJ2-5 and V is TRBV9; 8 nucleotides align to TRBD1. The DNA end lines up better with TRBJ2-7; the J call may be wrong. From germline, CDR1 is SGDLS and CDR2 YYNGEE. The CDR3 spans 15 residues.